This entry is about one T cell receptor beta chain. Its cognate antigen is unknown. CDR1 is SGHNT, CDR2 YYREEE, per germline (reference sequence). The CDR3 contains 15 residues. Germline trimming cut 2 bases from V and 7 bases from J; bases unmatched to any gene: 11. This PCR relied on a set of 60 Vbeta primers and 13 Jbeta primers. This table comes from immunoSEQ multiplex PCR, and its TCRdb copy is limited to in-frame clones, with some not included. This sample has more than 150,000 clones, with over 75% found just once. These data belong to a study of cytomegalovirus exposure and HLA in healthy donors. Findings and limits, study-wide: A classifier reportedly called cytomegalovirus status with high sensitivity and specificity.

The donors, nominally healthy at sampling, likely had unrecorded immune exposures. The rearrangement joins TRBV5-4 to TRBJ2-7; TRBD2 aligns across 8 bases. This TCR derives from a girl less than two years old in good health and CMV-seronegative. The sample was PBMCs. The CDR3 region is CASSFRGLAGYEQYF. CDR3 bases: TGTGCCAGCAGCTTCAGAGGTCTAGCGGGTTATGAGCAGTACTTC.